The 11 T cell receptor beta chains presented below share a single source sample, sequenced in a study of Ad26.COV2.S vaccination and SARS-CoV-2 variants. The table came from immunoSEQ multiplex PCR; TCRdb's copy has only in-frame clones and leaves some out. The table has 300,000 to 400,000 clones, 85% to 90% seen once. Treatment reported: 19 received Ad26.COV2.S at low or high dose, single or two shots; 5 received placebo; per-sample allocation not given. Vaccine and placebo recipients were sampled on day 63 after the first injection. The input for sequencing was peripheral blood, taken in a trial of Ad26.COV2.S vaccine versus placebo. All receptors come from a person between 18 and 65 years old who received the Ad26.COV2.S COVID-19 vaccine or a placebo.

This clone was counted a single time. The chain recombines TRBV9 with TRBJ1-3; 7 bases map to TRBD1. V was pared by 3 bases and J by 6 bases, with 6 bases of the junction left unmatched. Germline V gives CDR1 SGDLS, CDR2 YYNGEE. The CDR3 has 14 amino acids. Written as DNA, the CDR3 is TGTGCCAGCAGCGCCTGGGACAGTTCAAACACCATATATTTT. It translates to CASSAWDSSNTIYF.

The J gene is TRBJ1-2, the V gene TRBV4-3, with 7 bases identical to TRBD1. CDR1 is LGHNA, CDR2 YSLEER, per germline. The CDR3 loop spans 18 amino acids. J was trimmed by 6 bases and V by 0 bases; bases with no gene match: 16. CDR3 in amino acids: CASSQDHDWGGGGNGYTF. The CDR3 DNA reads as TGCGCCAGCAGCCAAGATCATGACTGGGGTGGAGGGGGCAATGGCTACACCTTC.

The chain recombines TRBV5-1 with TRBJ1-1; D is perhaps TRBD1 (5 bases). Trimming removed 3 bases at V and 3 bases at J, with 6 bases between. Germline loops: CDR1 SGHRS, CDR2 YFSETQ. The CDR3 sequence is 12 residues long. The CDR3 DNA follows: TGCGCCAGCAGCTGGGGGGACACTGAAGCTTTCTTT. Translation: CASSWGDTEAFF.

The chain links TRBV5-1 to TRBJ1-6; D might be TRBD1 (6 bases). This CDR3 has 13 residues. The germline V gene has CDR1 SGHRS and CDR2 YFSETQ. V was shortened by 7 bases and J by 9 bases, with 14 bases between the two germline ends. The CDR3 DNA reads TGCGCCAGCGGGAAGGGGGTCGGTTCACCCCTCCACTTT. It yields the protein CASGKGVGSPLHF.

The J gene is TRBJ1-6, the V gene TRBV9, with D possibly matching TRBD1 (5 bases). CDR1 and CDR2 (germline): SGDLS, YYNGEE. Between the trimmed V and J ends, which lost 10 bases and 8 bases, there was a span of 19 bases. The CDR3 totals 14 residues. CDR3 in DNA: TGTGCCTCCGCCCGGGCAGGGAATTATTCACCCCTCCACTTT. Translated: CASARAGNYSPLHF.

Here the CDR3 reads CASSPYYESSYNEQFF. The CDR3 DNA reads TGTGCCAGCAGCCCTTACTACGAGAGCTCCTACAATGAGCAGTTCTTC. The V and J genes are TRBV5-4 and TRBJ2-1; D call uncertain. The CDR3 sequence is 16 residues long. Germline CDR1 and CDR2: SGHNT and YYREEE (reference sequence). The V end was cut by 4 bases, the J end by 0 bases, with 14 bases between.

The chain is built from TRBV6-5 and TRBJ1-1; 7 nucleotides match TRBD1. CDR1 and CDR2 from the germline V gene are MNHEY and SVGAGI. J gave up 1 base and V 7 bases, and 3 bases lay outside the gene matches. The CDR3 loop spans 13 amino acids. The CDR3 sequence is CASNRDRNTEAFF. In nucleotides, the CDR3 is TGTGCCAGCAATCGGGACAGGAACACTGAAGCTTTCTTT.

This clone was picked up many times. The chain recombines TRBV4-2 with TRBJ1-5; no definite D call. CDR1 and CDR2 (germline): LGHNA, YNFKEQ. The CDR3 totals 14 residues. Trimming took off 4 bases at V and 5 bases at J, with 12 bases between the two ends. The CDR3 protein is CASSREGLDQPQHF. The CDR3 DNA reads as TGTGCCAGCAGCCGAGAAGGGTTGGATCAGCCCCAGCATTTT.

The chain carries TRBV28 and TRBJ1-1, with D perhaps matching TRBD1 (5 bases). V was clipped by 11 bases and J by 6 bases, with 19 bases between them. CDR3 length: 13 amino acids. Germline V gives CDR1 MDHEN, CDR2 SYDVKM. The CDR3 loop reads CAGTTQGRSEAFF. CDR3 DNA sequence: TGTGCCGGCACCACCCAGGGACGTTCTGAAGCTTTCTTT.

The rearrangement joins TRBV19 to TRBJ1-4; D gene ambiguous. Germline V CDR1 and CDR2: LNHDA, SQIVND (reference sequence). This CDR3 is built from 12 residues. V dropped 3 bases and J dropped 2 bases, with 1 base sitting between them. For the CDR3, the DNA is TGTGCCAGTAGTATTACTAATGAAAAACTGTTTTTT. It encodes CASSITNEKLFF.

This chain connects TRBV19 to TRBJ1-2; D gene unclear. CDR1 is LNHDA and CDR2 is SQIVND in the germline V gene (reference sequence). V gave up 8 bases and J gave up 2 bases, with 15 bases separating them. This CDR3 has 14 amino acids. The CDR3 reads CASRDELGNYGYTF. The DNA for the CDR3 is TGTGCCAGTCGCGACGAATTGGGAAACTATGGCTACACCTTC. The full variable domain, with the rest looked up from reference TRBV19 and TRBJ1-2, is DGGITQSPKYLFRKEGQNVTLSCEQNLNHDAMYWYRQDPGQGLRLIYYSQIVNDFQKGDIAEGYSVSREKKESFPLTVTSAQKNPTAFYLCASRDELGNYGYTFGSGTRLTVV.